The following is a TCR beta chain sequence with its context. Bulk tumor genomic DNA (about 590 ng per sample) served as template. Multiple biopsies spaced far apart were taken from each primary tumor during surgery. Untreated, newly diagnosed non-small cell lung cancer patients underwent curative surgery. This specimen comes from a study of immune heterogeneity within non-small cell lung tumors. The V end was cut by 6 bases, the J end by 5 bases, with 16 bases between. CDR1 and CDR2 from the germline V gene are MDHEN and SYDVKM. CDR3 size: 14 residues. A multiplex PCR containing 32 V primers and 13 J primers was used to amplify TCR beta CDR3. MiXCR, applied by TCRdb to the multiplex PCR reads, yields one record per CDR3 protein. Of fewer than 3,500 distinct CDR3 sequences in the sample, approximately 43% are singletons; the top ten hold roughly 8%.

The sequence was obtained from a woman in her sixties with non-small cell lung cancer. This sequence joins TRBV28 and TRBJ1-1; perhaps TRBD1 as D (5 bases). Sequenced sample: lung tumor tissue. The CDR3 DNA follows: TGTGCCAGCAGCGGAGGACATCGAGGGACTGAAGCTTTCTTT. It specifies CASSGGHRGTEAFF.